A single sample gave rise to the 30 T cell receptor beta chains below, sequenced in a study of T-cell reconstitution after alpha-beta-depleted transplantation in children. A TCRbeta library incorporating unique molecular identifiers was prepared. MiXCR was run by TCRdb on the PCR reads, yielding one entry per CDR3 protein. The sample consists of 500,000 to 750,000 distinct CDR3 sequences, roughly 27% of them appearing once. The sequenced sample was PBMCs, obtained before TCRalphabeta/CD19-depleted stem cell transplant. These receptor sequences come from a boy in the first two years of life with Wiskott-Aldrich syndrome, due to receive a stem cell transplant.

This clonotype appeared a few times. The chain combines TRBV2 with TRBJ1-1; no clear D gene. This CDR3 spans 15 amino acids. The V gene's germline CDR1 is SNHLY and CDR2 FYNNEI. V dropped 0 bases and J dropped 0 bases, with 8 bases sitting between them. CDR3 bases: TGTGCCAGCAGTGAAGCCGGCAGGATGAACACTGAAGCTTTCTTT. Translated, it gives CASSEAGRMNTEAFF. Using reference TRBV2 and TRBJ1-1 for the parts outside the CDR3, the full variable domain is EPEVTQTPSHQVTQMGQEVILRCVPISNHLYFYWYRQILGQKVEFLVSFYNNEISEKSEIFDDQFSVERPDGSNFTLKIRSTKLEDSAMYFCASSEAGRMNTEAFFGQGTRLTVV.

This clonotype was observed a few times. This chain joins TRBV6-5 and TRBJ2-7; D is possibly TRBD2 (5 bases). This CDR3 spans 13 amino acids. CDR1 MNHEY and CDR2 SVGAGI come from the germline V gene. The V and J ends lost 4 bases and 5 bases respectively, with 12 bases between them. CDR3 in DNA: TGTGCCAGCAGTTTGGAGAGGCGGGACGAGCAGTACTTC. It encodes CASSLERRDEQYF.

This clonotype has just a few counts. The chain links TRBV24-1 to TRBJ2-5, with D tentatively TRBD2 (6 bases). The CDR3 covers 15 residues. V lost 1 base, J lost 4 bases, and 12 bases lay in between. The germline V gene has CDR1 KGHDR and CDR2 SFDVKD. CDR3 sequence: CATSDLVEGGETQYF. For the CDR3, the DNA is TGTGCCACCAGTGATTTAGTGGAGGGAGGAGAGACCCAGTACTTC.

The chain uses TRBV6-5 and TRBJ1-2; D is uncertain. V lost 4 bases and J 6 bases, leaving 12 bases between the germline ends. Germline CDR1 MNHEY, CDR2 SVGAGI. CDR3 length: 13 residues. CDR3 in amino acids: CASSSSGKHGYTF. The CDR3 bases are TGTGCCAGCAGTTCCTCGGGAAAACATGGCTACACCTTC.

The V gene is TRBV27, the J gene TRBJ2-2, with D maybe TRBD1 (5 bases). CDR3 length: 14 residues. V was clipped by 7 bases and J by 3 bases, with 12 bases between them. Germline V gives CDR1 MNHEY, CDR2 SMNVEV (reference sequence). The CDR3 loop reads CASTGLQHTGELFF. The CDR3 DNA follows: TGTGCCAGCACAGGGCTCCAACACACCGGGGAGCTGTTTTTT.

The rearrangement links TRBV5-1 to TRBJ2-3; 7 nucleotides match TRBD1. With 3 bases clipped from V and 5 bases from J, the junction kept 15 bases outside the gene matches. Germline V CDR1 and CDR2: SGHRS, YFSETQ. This CDR3 has 17 residues. The CDR3 loop is CASSSKGQSETGDTQYF. For the CDR3, the DNA is TGCGCCAGCAGCTCGAAGGGACAGTCCGAAACCGGAGATACGCAGTATTTT.

The CDR3 region has the DNA TGCGCCAGCAGCATAGGGACTAGCGGAGCTTTGGGCAATGAGCAGTTCTTC. Its protein is CASSIGTSGALGNEQFF. This chain uses TRBV5-1 with TRBJ2-1, with 11 bases aligning to TRBD2. After removal of 4 bases from V and 6 bases from J, the junction contained 12 bases not matched to a gene. The CDR3 extends over 17 amino acids. CDR1 is SGHRS and CDR2 is YFSETQ in the germline V gene.

This chain links TRBV5-5 with TRBJ1-5, with D tentatively TRBD1 (5 bases). This CDR3 has 15 residues. Looked up from germline, CDR1 is SGHKS and CDR2 is YYEKEE (reference sequence). Trimming stripped 0 bases from V and 4 bases from J, with 11 bases between. DNA of the CDR3: TGTGCCAGCAGCTTGGATTGGGGGGTAAATCAGCCCCAGCATTTT. The encoded protein is CASSLDWGVNQPQHF.

This clonotype was seen a few times. V usage is TRBV5-1 and J usage is TRBJ2-3; 8 nucleotides line up with TRBD2. Germline-derived CDR1 and CDR2 are SGHRS and YFSETQ. V shed 9 bases, J shed 5 bases, and the junction held 14 bases outside the gene matches. CDR3 length equals 15 residues. The CDR3 DNA reads as TGCGCCACGATGCGAACGGGAGGGCCGGGAGATACGCAGTATTTT. Its translation is CATMRTGGPGDTQYF.

This clonotype was picked up a small number of times. The chain uses TRBV29-1 and TRBJ1-2, with 7 bases aligning to TRBD1. The junction had 7 bases not matched to a gene; V was cut back by 7 bases and J by 5 bases. The CDR3 runs 12 residues. The germline V gene encodes CDR1 SQVTM and CDR2 ANQGSEA. CDR3 nucleotides: TGCAGCGCGGCGGACAGGCCGTATGGCTACACCTTC. Translating it yields CSAADRPYGYTF.

The V gene is TRBV2, the J gene TRBJ2-1; 7 bases agree with TRBD2. Germline-derived CDR1 and CDR2 are SNHLY and FYNNEI. The CDR3 is 16 amino acids. V trimming: 6 bases; J trimming: 6 bases; junction bases outside the gene matches: 14. CDR3 coding DNA: TGTGCCAGCAGGTCTTCCAGCGGGAAGATAGTCAATGAGCAGTTCTTC. This sequence encodes CASRSSSGKIVNEQFF. The full variable domain, completed using reference TRBV2 and TRBJ2-1, is EPEVTQTPSHQVTQMGQEVILRCVPISNHLYFYWYRQILGQKVEFLVSFYNNEISEKSEIFDDQFSVERPDGSNFTLKIRSTKLEDSAMYFCASRSSSGKIVNEQFFGPGTRLTVL.

In this sample, this clonotype turned up a few times. The chain joins TRBV10-3 to TRBJ2-1, with D tentatively TRBD1 (5 bases). Germline-derived CDR1 and CDR2 are ENHRY and SYGVKD. This CDR3 region has 15 residues. Deletions cut 11 bases from V and 0 bases from J, with 17 bases between. The CDR3 here is CASGPDTSSYNEQFF. CDR3 bases: TGTGCCTCAGGGCCCGACACGAGCTCCTACAATGAGCAGTTCTTC.

This clonotype has just a few counts. The chain combines TRBV7-8 with TRBJ1-1; D is unresolved. Germline V gene lookup returns CDR1 SGHVS and CDR2 FQNEAQ. The CDR3 is 12 amino acids. V lost 4 bases and J lost 7, with 10 bases in between. The CDR3 bases are TGTGCCAGCAGCTCAGCACAGTTTGAAGCTTTCTTT. This encodes CASSSAQFEAFF.

The chain employs TRBV7-2 and TRBJ2-5, with D hard to call. V lost 5 bases and J 4 bases, leaving 17 bases between the germline ends. This CDR3 is 15 amino acids long. Germline V gene lookup returns CDR1 SGHTA and CDR2 FQGNSA. DNA of the CDR3: TGTGCCAGCAGCCCGGGCGGAGTGGGTGGAGAGACCCAGTACTTC. Protein product: CASSPGGVGGETQYF.

This clonotype was seen ten or more times. CDR3 bases: TGTGCCACCAGCAGAGATCGAGTCAGCCGCTTTCGCACAGATACGCAGTATTTT. Translation: CATSRDRVSRFRTDTQYF. The chain recombines TRBV15 with TRBJ2-3; D is unresolved. The CDR3 runs 18 residues. V was shortened by 0 bases and J by 1 base, with 17 bases between the two germline ends. CDR1 LNHNV and CDR2 YYDKDF come from the germline V gene (reference sequence).

V and J are TRBV5-1 and TRBJ2-5, with D possibly TRBD1 on 5 matching bases. Trimming cost V 4 bases and J 5 bases, with 12 bases left between them. Germline V gene data show CDR1 as SGHRS and CDR2 as YFSETQ. The CDR3 is 13 amino acids. The CDR3 sequence is CASSLGQSETQYF. The CDR3 bases are TGCGCCAGCAGCCTGGGGCAGTCGGAGACCCAGTACTTC.

The chain couples TRBV7-9 to TRBJ2-7, with D possibly matching TRBD2 (6 bases). Deletions cut 6 bases from V and 6 bases from J, with 12 bases between. Germline values: CDR1 SEHNR, CDR2 FQNEAQ (reference sequence). This CDR3 has 12 amino acids. CDR3 sequence reads: CASSGTDLEQYF. CDR3 sequence (DNA): TGTGCCAGCAGTGGGACTGACCTCGAGCAGTACTTC.

The V and J genes are TRBV7-3 and TRBJ2-2; no clear D. V gave up 5 bases and J gave up 6 bases, with 10 bases separating them. The CDR3 is 13 amino acids. CDR1 SGHTA and CDR2 FQGTGA come from the germline V gene. The CDR3 loop reads CASSLPYPGELFF. CDR3 nucleotide sequence: TGTGCCAGCAGCCTCCCCTACCCCGGGGAGCTGTTTTTT. The full variable domain, rest sourced from reference TRBV7-3 and TRBJ2-2, is GAGVSQTPSNKVTEKGKYVELRCDPISGHTALYWYRQSLGQGPEFLIYFQGTGAADDSGLPNDRFFAVRPEGSVSTLKIQRTERGDSAVYLCASSLPYPGELFFGEGSRLTVL.

The V gene is TRBV24-1, the J gene TRBJ2-7; 7 nucleotides line up with TRBD1. V dropped 4 bases and J dropped 2; count of bases not matched to a gene: 4. This CDR3 is 14 amino acids long. Per the germline V gene, CDR1 is KGHDR and CDR2 is SFDVKD. CDR3 nucleotide sequence: TGTGCCACCAGTGACCCCGGGACAGCCTACGAGCAGTACTTC. It is translated as CATSDPGTAYEQYF.

This clonotype was seen a handful of times. This chain joins TRBV10-3 and TRBJ2-1, with D perhaps matching TRBD2 (5 bases). Germline-derived CDR1 and CDR2 are ENHRY and SYGVKD. The CDR3 has 16 residues. The ends were cut back, 0 bases at V and 7 bases at J, with 16 bases in the middle. In nucleotides, the CDR3 is TGTGCCATCAGTGAGTCTTTTCTCTCGGAGCGGAATGAGCAGTTCTTC. This codes for CAISESFLSERNEQFF.

This clonotype was detected a few times. This chain uses TRBV5-6 with TRBJ2-7, with 9 bases that match TRBD2. CDR1 and CDR2 from the germline V gene are SGHDT and YYEEEE. Losses at the gene ends were 3 bases for V and 0 bases for J; bases not matched to a gene: 4. The CDR3 runs 15 residues. This CDR3 is CASSSPGLASYEQYF. DNA of the CDR3: TGTGCCAGCAGCTCGCCGGGACTAGCCTCCTACGAGCAGTACTTC.

This chain links TRBV5-1 with TRBJ2-1; D might be TRBD2 (5 bases). The ends were cut back, 5 bases at V and 4 bases at J, with 10 bases in the middle. Germline V gene sequence: CDR1 SGHRS, CDR2 YFSETQ. The CDR3 has 13 residues. In nucleotides, the CDR3 is TGCGCCAGCAGGAGTAGCGAGTACAATGAGCAGTTCTTC. Amino acids: CASRSSEYNEQFF. The full variable domain, in which reference TRBV5-1 and TRBJ2-1 provide the parts outside the CDR3, is KAGVTQTPRYLIKTRGQQVTLSCSPISGHRSVSWYQQTPGQGLQFLFEYFSETQRNKGNFPGRFSGRQFSNSRSEMNVSTLELGDSALYLCASRSSEYNEQFFGPGTRLTVL.

This clonotype has only a few counts. V usage is TRBV28 and J usage is TRBJ2-4; no firm D call. The CDR3 length is 15 residues. CDR1 and CDR2 (germline): MDHEN, SYDVKM. Trimming stripped 3 bases from V and 3 bases from J, with 12 bases between. DNA of the CDR3: TGTGCCAGCAGTTTGACGGGTGTTGTCAAAAACATTCAGTACTTC. Translated, it gives CASSLTGVVKNIQYF.

This clonotype appeared once. The chain employs TRBV5-1 and TRBJ2-2; a possible D gene is TRBD1 (6 bases). The CDR3 is 15 amino acids. Trimming took off 8 bases at V and 7 bases at J, with 21 bases between the two ends. The germline V gene encodes CDR1 SGHRS and CDR2 YFSETQ. The CDR3 DNA sequence: TGCGCCAGGAGCCAGAGCAGGGGAGATGGCGGGGAGCTGTTTTTT. This encodes CARSQSRGDGGELFF.

This rearrangement joins TRBV2 to TRBJ2-1, with D unclear. CDR3 length equals 11 residues. Germline CDR1 SNHLY, CDR2 FYNNEI. V dropped 6 bases and J dropped 15 bases, with 15 bases sitting between them. The CDR3 protein is CASSASSVRFF. CDR3 DNA: TGTGCCAGCAGCGCCTCTAGTGTGCGGTTCTTC.

There are many counts of this clonotype. The chain uses TRBV10-2 and TRBJ2-7; TRBD2 matches at 9 bases. The trim removed 6 bases at V and 0 bases at J, leaving 6 bases unmatched. The CDR3 extends over 15 amino acids. Per the germline V gene, CDR1 is WSHSY and CDR2 is SAAADI. In nucleotides, the CDR3 is TGCGCCAGCAGGACTAGCGGAGGGGTCTCCTACGAGCAGTACTTC. Translated: CASRTSGGVSYEQYF.

The V gene is TRBV5-1, the J gene TRBJ2-3; 8 bases map to TRBD2. This CDR3 region has 16 residues. V was pared by 3 bases and J by 7 bases, with 13 bases of the junction left unmatched. CDR1 and CDR2 (germline): SGHRS, YFSETQ. For the CDR3, the DNA is TGCGCCAGCAGCTCCGACCCGGGACTAGAGCTAAATACGCAGTATTTT. Translation: CASSSDPGLELNTQYF.

This clonotype was recorded once. The gene calls are TRBV12-3 or TRBV12-4 and TRBJ2-7, with 9 positions matching TRBD1. The ends lost 5 bases at V and 6 bases at J; junction bases unmatched: 11. The CDR3 sequence is 15 residues long. The CDR3 reads CASSGGGQGVGEQYF. The CDR3 region has the DNA TGTGCCAGCAGTGGAGGGGGACAGGGTGTTGGCGAGCAGTACTTC.

In its sample, this clonotype was seen a few times. The V and J genes are TRBV28 and TRBJ2-7; the match to TRBD2 covers 12 bases. The germline V gene encodes CDR1 MDHEN and CDR2 SYDVKM. Losses at the gene ends were 3 bases for V and 7 bases for J; bases not matched to a gene: 7. The CDR3 covers 15 residues. The CDR3 sequence: CASSFLAGGPYEQYF. In nucleotides, the CDR3 is TGTGCCAGCAGTTTCCTAGCGGGAGGGCCGTATGAGCAGTACTTC.

V is TRBV28 and J is TRBJ2-7, with 14 bases fitting TRBD2. The CDR3 totals 17 residues. CDR1 MDHEN and CDR2 SYDVKM come from the germline V gene. Trimming at V came to 0 bases and at J to 0 bases, leaving 1 base not matched to a gene. Written as DNA, the CDR3 is TGTGCCAGCAGTTTATGGGGGACTAGCGGGAGCTCCTACGAGCAGTACTTC. It encodes CASSLWGTSGSSYEQYF. Looking up the rest from reference TRBV28 and TRBJ2-7 gives the full variable domain: DVKVTQSSRYLVKRTGEKVFLECVQDMDHENMFWYRQDPGLGLRLIYFSYDVKMKEKGDIPEGYSVSREKKERFSLILESASTNQTSMYLCASSLWGTSGSSYEQYFGPGTRLTVT.